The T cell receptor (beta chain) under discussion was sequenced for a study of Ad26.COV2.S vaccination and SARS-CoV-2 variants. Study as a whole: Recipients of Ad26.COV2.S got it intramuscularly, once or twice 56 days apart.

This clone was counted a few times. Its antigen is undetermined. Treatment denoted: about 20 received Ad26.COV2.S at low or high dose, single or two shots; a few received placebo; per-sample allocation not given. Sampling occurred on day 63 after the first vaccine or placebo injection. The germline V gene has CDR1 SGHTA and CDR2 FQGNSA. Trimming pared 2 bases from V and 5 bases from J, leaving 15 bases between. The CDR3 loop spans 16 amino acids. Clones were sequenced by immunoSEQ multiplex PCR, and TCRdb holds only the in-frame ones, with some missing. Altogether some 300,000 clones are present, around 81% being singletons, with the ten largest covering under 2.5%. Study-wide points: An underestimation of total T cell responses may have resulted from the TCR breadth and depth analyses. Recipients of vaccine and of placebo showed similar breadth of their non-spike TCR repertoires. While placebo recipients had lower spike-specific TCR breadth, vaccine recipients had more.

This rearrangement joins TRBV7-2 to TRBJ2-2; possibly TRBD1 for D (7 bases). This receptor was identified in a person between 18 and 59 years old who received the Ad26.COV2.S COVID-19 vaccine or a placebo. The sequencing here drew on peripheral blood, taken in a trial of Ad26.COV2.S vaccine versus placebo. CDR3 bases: TGTGCCAGCAGCTTATTGCGCGGGACAGAAACCGGGGAGCTGTTTTTT. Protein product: CASSLLRGTETGELFF.